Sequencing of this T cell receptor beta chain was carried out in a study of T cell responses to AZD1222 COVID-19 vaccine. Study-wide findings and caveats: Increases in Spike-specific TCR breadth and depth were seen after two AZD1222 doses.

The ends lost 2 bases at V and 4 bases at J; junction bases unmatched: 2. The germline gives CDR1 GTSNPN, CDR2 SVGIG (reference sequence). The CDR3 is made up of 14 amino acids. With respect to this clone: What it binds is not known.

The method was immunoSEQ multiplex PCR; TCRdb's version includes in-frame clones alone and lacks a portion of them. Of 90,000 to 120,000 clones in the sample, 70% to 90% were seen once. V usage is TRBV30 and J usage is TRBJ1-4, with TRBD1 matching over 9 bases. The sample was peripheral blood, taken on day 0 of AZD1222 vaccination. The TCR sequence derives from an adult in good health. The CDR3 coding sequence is TGTGCCTGGAGTCCGGGACAGGGTAATGAAAAACTGTTTTTT. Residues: CAWSPGQGNEKLFF.